Given below is one T cell receptor (beta chain) in context. These data originate in a study of T cell changes during pregnancy in multiple sclerosis. The V and J ends lost 3 bases and 4 bases, in that order; junction bases with no gene match: 14. Germline V gives CDR1 SGHNT, CDR2 YYREEE (reference sequence). This CDR3 contains 17 residues. Only in-frame clones appear in the TCRdb table, and some are missing; sequencing was by immunoSEQ multiplex PCR. The sample contains more than 90,000 clones, roughly nine tenths of which appear only once. The chain employs TRBV5-4 and TRBJ1-1; 8 bases agree with TRBD1. Sequencing used peripheral blood, obtained in the third trimester of pregnancy. This receptor was identified in a female donor with multiple sclerosis, enrolled in a pregnancy study. Written as DNA, the CDR3 is TGTGCCAGCAGCTCCGGGACAGGAGGAAGGTTGAGCACTGAAGCTTTCTTT. It is translated as CASSSGTGGRLSTEAFF.